The 29 T cell receptor beta chains below were found in one sample sequenced in a study of radiotherapy plus CTLA-4 blockade in lung cancer. Data came from immunoSEQ multiplex PCR; TCRdb stores just in-frame clones and leaves some out. This sample has some 30,000 clones, with more than 80% found just once. The sample was peripheral blood, taken from a patient treated with radiotherapy plus ipilimumab. These receptors all stem from a human donor with non-small cell lung cancer that progressed on radiotherapy plus ipilimumab.

This clone has a handful of counts. This rearrangement joins TRBV7-2 to TRBJ2-5, with 10 bases aligning to TRBD1. The CDR3 length is 16 residues. V lost 5 bases and J lost 4; bases outside the gene matches: 10. Looked up from germline, CDR1 is SGHTA and CDR2 is FQGNSA. For the CDR3, the DNA is TGTGCCAGCAGCCCACCACCGGGACAGGGGATAGAGACCCAGTACTTC. Encoded protein: CASSPPPGQGIETQYF.

The chain joins TRBV6-5 to TRBJ2-1; 10 bases line up with TRBD2. This CDR3 region has 15 residues. V lost 6 bases, J lost 6 bases, and 8 bases stayed unmatched. Germline CDR1 is MNHEY and CDR2 is SVGAGI. The CDR3, as DNA: TGTGCCAGCAGCCCCGTAGCGGGGGGCATCAATGAGCAGTTCTTC. It is translated as CASSPVAGGINEQFF.

This sequence joins TRBV11-3 and TRBJ1-1, with a tentative D call TRBD1 (5 bases). The germline V and J ends were trimmed by 1 base and 0 bases, with 21 bases remaining between them. Germline values: CDR1 SGHNT, CDR2 YENEEA. The CDR3 consists of 19 residues. The CDR3, as DNA: TGTGCCAGCAGCTTAGGAATGGGACTCAGCGGCTCCATGAACACTGAAGCTTTCTTT. Encoded protein: CASSLGMGLSGSMNTEAFF.

The chain uses TRBV28 and TRBJ2-7; 9 bases map to TRBD1. The CDR3 spans 13 residues. Germline values: CDR1 MDHEN, CDR2 SYDVKM. V shed 7 bases, J shed 5 bases, and the junction held 6 bases outside the gene matches. CDR3 residues: CASTPDRGHEQYF. The CDR3 bases are TGTGCCAGCACCCCGGACAGGGGTCACGAGCAGTACTTC.

This clone has just a few counts. This chain joins TRBV29-1 and TRBJ2-3; 14 bases are a match to TRBD2. Germline loops: CDR1 SQVTM, CDR2 ANQGSEA. The CDR3 runs 17 residues. V trimming: 3 bases; J trimming: 7 bases; junction bases outside the gene matches: 12. The CDR3 loop is CSVDYGTSGGTGHTQYF. The CDR3 coding sequence is TGCAGCGTTGATTATGGGACTAGCGGGGGTACGGGCCATACGCAGTATTTT.

The V and J genes are TRBV10-1 and TRBJ1-1, with TRBD1 matching 7 bases. Germline V CDR1 and CDR2: WNHNN, SYGVQD (reference sequence). The CDR3 is made up of 14 amino acids. Losses at the gene ends were 9 bases for V and 1 base for J; bases not matched to a gene: 8. The CDR3 spells CARPKKGANTEAFF. CDR3 sequence (DNA): TGCGCCAGGCCAAAGAAGGGGGCGAACACTGAAGCTTTCTTT.

This clone was found a few times. The rearrangement links TRBV18 to TRBJ1-3; 9 nucleotides align to TRBD1. After removal of 5 bases from V and 4 bases from J, the junction contained 18 bases not matched to a gene. CDR1 and CDR2 from the germline V gene are KGHSH and LQKENI. This CDR3 has 19 residues. CDR3 sequence reads: CASSSNPIFTTGGGNTIYF. CDR3 nucleotides: TGTGCCAGCTCATCTAACCCTATATTCACGACAGGGGGAGGAAACACCATATATTTT.

The J gene is TRBJ2-4, the V gene TRBV6-1; the match to TRBD1 covers 7 bases. Trimming took 8 bases from V and 5 from J; bases not matched to a gene: 6. The germline V gene has CDR1 MNHNS and CDR2 SASEGT. CDR3 length equals 13 residues. CDR3 sequence: CASVWGTENIQYF. DNA of the CDR3: TGTGCCAGCGTATGGGGGACAGAAAACATTCAGTACTTC.

The rearrangement joins TRBV28 to TRBJ2-7, with 8 bases matching TRBD2. Trimming cost V 6 bases and J 1 base; bases outside gene matches: 8. This CDR3 region has 15 residues. Germline V gives CDR1 MDHEN, CDR2 SYDVKM. CDR3 protein: CASSSPSGGSYEQYF. In DNA, the CDR3 is TGTGCCAGCAGCTCACCCAGCGGGGGTTCCTACGAGCAGTACTTC. The whole variable domain, remainder taken from reference TRBV28 and TRBJ2-7, is DVKVTQSSRYLVKRTGEKVFLECVQDMDHENMFWYRQDPGLGLRLIYFSYDVKMKEKGDIPEGYSVSREKKERFSLILESASTNQTSMYLCASSSPSGGSYEQYFGPGTRLTVT.

The chain combines TRBV7-2 with TRBJ1-5, with D uncertain. Germline CDR1 reads SGHTA; CDR2 reads FQGNSA. CDR3 size: 15 residues. V gave up 5 bases and J gave up 4 bases, with 15 bases separating them. The CDR3 is CASSPQSALNQPQHF. The CDR3 DNA is TGTGCCAGCAGCCCCCAATCCGCCCTAAATCAGCCCCAGCATTTT.

J is TRBJ2-2 and V is TRBV4-3, with D possibly matching TRBD2 (7 bases). V shed 4 bases and J shed 4 bases, with 19 bases lying between them. Germline V gives CDR1 LGHNA, CDR2 YSLEER. The CDR3 length is 17 residues. CDR3 nucleotides: TGCGCCAGCAGCCTCGAGGGGGGGCGGTGGGGCACCGGGGAGCTGTTTTTT. It codes for CASSLEGGRWGTGELFF.

This clone was detected once. For the CDR3, the DNA is TGCGCCAGCCGCACTAGCGGGGAGAAAGAGACCCAGTACTTC. It is translated as CASRTSGEKETQYF. The chain employs TRBV5-1 and TRBJ2-5; 10 bases fit TRBD2. J gave up 3 bases and V 7 bases, and 6 bases lay outside the gene matches. CDR3 length equals 14 residues. From germline, CDR1 is SGHRS and CDR2 YFSETQ.

The chain joins TRBV5-1 to TRBJ2-5; TRBD2 matches 15 bases. V lost 3 bases to trimming and J lost 5 bases; unmatched junction nucleotides: 2. CDR1 is SGHRS, CDR2 YFSETQ, per germline. This CDR3 is 15 amino acids long. The CDR3 nucleotides read TGCGCCAGCAGCTCAGGACTAGCGGGAGGGGAGACCCAGTACTTC. Translation gives CASSSGLAGGETQYF.

V and J are TRBV11-2 and TRBJ1-2; D might be TRBD1 (6 bases). The CDR3 consists of 16 residues. Germline loops: CDR1 SGHAT, CDR2 FQNNGV. V was trimmed by 4 bases and J by 2 bases, leaving 17 bases between them. This chain's CDR3 is CASSSLRDTKNYGYTF. For the CDR3, the DNA is TGTGCCAGCAGCTCACTCCGGGACACCAAAAACTATGGCTACACCTTC.

This clone was detected only once. The chain uses TRBV7-2 and TRBJ2-7; 16 positions agree with TRBD2. This CDR3 contains 15 residues. Trimming took 5 bases from V and 5 from J; bases not matched to a gene: 3. Germline CDR1 reads SGHTA; CDR2 reads FQGNSA. The CDR3 spells CASSMGLAGGHEQYF. As DNA, the CDR3 is TGTGCCAGCAGCATGGGACTAGCGGGGGGGCACGAGCAGTACTTC. Filled out from reference TRBV7-2 and TRBJ2-7, the complete variable domain reads GAGVSQSPSNKVTEKGKDVELRCDPISGHTALYWYRQSLGQGLEFLIYFQGNSAPDKSGLPSDRFSAERTGGSVSTLTIQRTQQEDSAVYLCASSMGLAGGHEQYFGPGTRLTVT.

The chain links TRBV5-1 to TRBJ2-7; perhaps TRBD1 as D (5 bases). CDR3 size: 12 residues. V was cut by 0 bases and J by 4 bases, with 5 bases left in between. In germline, CDR1 is SGHRS, CDR2 YFSETQ. The CDR3 is CASSLDRYEQYF. The CDR3 bases are TGCGCCAGCAGCTTGGACAGGTACGAGCAGTACTTC. The complete variable domain, with remaining parts taken from reference TRBV5-1 and TRBJ2-7, reads KAGVTQTPRYLIKTRGQQVTLSCSPISGHRSVSWYQQTPGQGLQFLFEYFSETQRNKGNFPGRFSGRQFSNSRSEMNVSTLELGDSALYLCASSLDRYEQYFGPGTRLTVT.

V is TRBV5-5 and J is TRBJ2-1; D is ambiguous. The V end lost 3 bases, the J end lost 6 bases, and 4 bases lay between the germline ends. Per the germline V gene, CDR1 is SGHKS and CDR2 is YYEKEE (reference sequence). This CDR3 spans 11 amino acids. The CDR3 loop reads CASSSSNEQFF. CDR3 bases: TGTGCCAGCAGCTCGAGCAATGAGCAGTTCTTC.

This clone was counted once. V and J are TRBV19 and TRBJ1-5, with D possibly matching TRBD1 (6 bases). Per germline, CDR1 LNHDA and CDR2 SQIVND (reference sequence). The CDR3 runs to 14 residues. The ends were cut back, 6 bases at V and 9 bases at J, with 18 bases in the middle. Written as DNA, the CDR3 is TGTGCCAGTAGCCTCGGACAGCTGCGTTGGCCCCAGCATTTT. Its protein is CASSLGQLRWPQHF.

The rearrangement links TRBV19 to TRBJ1-6; D perhaps matches TRBD1 (5 bases). Trimming cost V 3 bases and J 5 bases, with 17 bases left between them. Germline V gene sequence: CDR1 LNHDA, CDR2 SQIVND (reference sequence). The CDR3 consists of 17 residues. CDR3 sequence reads: CASSMGQARGHNSPLHF. The DNA for the CDR3 is TGTGCCAGTAGTATGGGGCAGGCCCGCGGCCATAATTCACCCCTCCACTTT.

CDR3 DNA sequence: TGTGCCAGCAGCTCTATCTCTGGAAACACCATATATTTT. Its translation: CASSSISGNTIYF. This rearrangement joins TRBV13 to TRBJ1-3; D remains ambiguous. The CDR3 length is 13 residues. V dropped 4 bases and J dropped 0 bases, with 4 bases sitting between them. Germline lookup yields CDR1 PRHDT and CDR2 FYEKMQ (reference sequence).

This chain joins TRBV5-1 and TRBJ2-7; no reliable D call. From germline, CDR1 is SGHRS and CDR2 YFSETQ. The CDR3 is 13 amino acids. V was shortened by 2 bases and J by 0 bases, with 6 bases between the two germline ends. The DNA for the CDR3 is TGCGCCAGCAGCTTTGAGAGCTCCTACGAGCAGTACTTC. This gives the protein CASSFESSYEQYF.

The V and J genes are TRBV18 and TRBJ2-2; no definite D call. Trimming took 2 bases from V and 1 from J, leaving 11 bases between them. Per germline, CDR1 KGHSH and CDR2 LQKENI. The CDR3 is 16 amino acids. This CDR3 reads CASSPNTPGNTGELFF. CDR3 in DNA: TGTGCCAGCTCACCAAATACTCCGGGGAACACCGGGGAGCTGTTTTTT.

The CDR3, as DNA: TGTGCCAGCAGCGTAGTAAGCGGGGCTAGCACAGATACGCAGTATTTT. As protein: CASSVVSGASTDTQYF. This rearrangement joins TRBV9 to TRBJ2-3; the match to TRBD2 covers 7 bases. The length of the CDR3 is 16 residues. Germline lookup yields CDR1 SGDLS and CDR2 YYNGEE. The ends lost 0 bases at V and 0 bases at J; junction bases unmatched: 4. The full variable domain, rest sourced from reference TRBV9 and TRBJ2-3, is DSGVTQTPKHLITATGQRVTLRCSPRSGDLSVYWYQQSLDQGLQFLIQYYNGEERAKGNILERFSAQQFPDLHSELNLSSLELGDSALYFCASSVVSGASTDTQYFGPGTRLTVL.

This clone was observed a handful of times. This chain connects TRBV4-1 to TRBJ2-7; D perhaps matches TRBD2 (6 bases). Germline CDR1 is MGHRA and CDR2 is YSYEKL. V was clipped by 2 bases and J by 4 bases, with 12 bases between them. The CDR3 has 14 residues. CDR3 amino acids: CASSQPTGEYEQYF. CDR3 coding DNA: TGCGCCAGCAGCCAACCGACGGGAGAATACGAGCAGTACTTC.

The V call is TRBV7-2, the J call TRBJ2-1; tentatively, D is TRBD2 (5 bases). V was cut by 2 bases and J by 0 bases, with 8 bases left in between. Looked up from germline, CDR1 is SGHTA and CDR2 is FQGNSA. The CDR3 totals 15 residues. CDR3 in amino acids: CASSLSSVSYNEQFF. The DNA of the CDR3 is TGTGCCAGCAGCTTAAGTAGCGTCTCCTACAATGAGCAGTTCTTC.

The gene calls are TRBV5-8 and TRBJ2-4; D may be TRBD1 (6 bases). The V gene's germline CDR1 is SGHTS and CDR2 YDEGEE. Trimming pared 3 bases from V and 1 base from J, leaving 20 bases between. This CDR3 comprises 18 residues. The CDR3 DNA follows: TGTGCCAGCAGCTCGCCTTATAGTGGGGGCGCGGCCAAAAACATTCAGTACTTC. Its protein is CASSSPYSGGAAKNIQYF.

This chain links TRBV5-6 with TRBJ1-2; 9 bases agree with TRBD1. V was pared by 4 bases and J by 4 bases, with 8 bases of the junction left unmatched. The CDR3 is made up of 15 amino acids. Germline values: CDR1 SGHDT, CDR2 YYEEEE. This chain's CDR3 is CASSVDRGTGYGYTF. DNA of the CDR3: TGTGCCAGCAGCGTGGACAGGGGAACGGGCTATGGCTACACCTTC.

This clone is deemed medium-sized. V and J are TRBV5-6 and TRBJ2-7; 8 bases map to TRBD1. Trimming removed 5 bases from V and 4 bases from J; junction bases left unmatched: 11. Germline V lookup: CDR1 SGHDT, CDR2 YYEEEE. This CDR3 spans 15 amino acids. In nucleotides, the CDR3 is TGTGCCAGCAGGACTGGGGCAGGGGGCGGTTACGAGCAGTACTTC. Its translation: CASRTGAGGGYEQYF. Full variable domain (rest looked up from reference TRBV5-6 and TRBJ2-7): DAGVTQSPTHLIKTRGQQVTLRCSPKSGHDTVSWYQQALGQGPQFIFQYYEEEERQRGNFPDRFSGHQFPNYSSELNVNALLLGDSALYLCASRTGAGGGYEQYFGPGTRLTVT.

V gene TRBV7-9 combines with J gene TRBJ1-5; the D is unclear. The CDR3 has 16 residues. Trimming removed 4 bases from V and 1 base from J, with 14 bases in between. In germline, CDR1 is SEHNR, CDR2 FQNEAQ (reference sequence). CDR3 amino acids: CASSSWEGSSNQPQHF. The CDR3, as DNA: TGTGCCAGCAGCTCCTGGGAGGGTTCGAGCAATCAGCCCCAGCATTTT.